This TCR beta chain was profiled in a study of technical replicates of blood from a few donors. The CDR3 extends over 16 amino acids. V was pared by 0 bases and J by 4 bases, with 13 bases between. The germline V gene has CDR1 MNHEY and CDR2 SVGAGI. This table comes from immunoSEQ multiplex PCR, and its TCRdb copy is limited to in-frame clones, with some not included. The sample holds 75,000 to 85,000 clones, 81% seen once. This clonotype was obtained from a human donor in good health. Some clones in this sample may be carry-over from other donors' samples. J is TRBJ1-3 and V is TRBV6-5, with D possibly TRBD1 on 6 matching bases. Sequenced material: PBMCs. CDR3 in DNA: TGTGCCAGCAGTTACTCGACGCCCAGGGGAGGAAACACCATATATTTT. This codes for CASSYSTPRGGNTIYF.